This passage covers 18 T cell receptor beta chains from one sample sequenced in a study of cytomegalovirus exposure and HLA in healthy donors. The PCR ran on 60 Vbeta and 13 Jbeta primers. The method was immunoSEQ multiplex PCR; TCRdb's version includes in-frame clones alone and lacks a portion of them. The sample shows 50,000 to 55,000 clones, approximately 85% of them seen only once. Sequencing was performed on PBMCs. Receptors originate from a boy younger than 18 in good health and CMV-seropositive.

The J gene is TRBJ2-5, the V gene TRBV5-1; D perhaps matches TRBD1 (6 bases). This CDR3 spans 12 amino acids. The ends were cut back, 5 bases at V and 4 bases at J, with 9 bases in the middle. CDR1 and CDR2 (germline): SGHRS, YFSETQ. CDR3 bases: TGCGCCAGCAGGGCAGGGGTAGAGACCCAGTACTTC. Protein: CASRAGVETQYF. Full variable domain (missing parts from reference TRBV5-1 and TRBJ2-5): KAGVTQTPRYLIKTRGQQVTLSCSPISGHRSVSWYQQTPGQGLQFLFEYFSETQRNKGNFPGRFSGRQFSNSRSEMNVSTLELGDSALYLCASRAGVETQYFGPGTRLLVL.

CDR3 nucleotide sequence: TGTGCCAGCAGCCAAGTTACATCGGGAGGCTACACCTTC. It specifies CASSQVTSGGYTF. This chain links TRBV14 with TRBJ1-2; no clear D. CDR3 length: 13 amino acids. In germline, CDR1 is SGHDN, CDR2 FVKESK. Trimming left V 1 base short and J 8 bases short, with 11 bases between.

V is TRBV14 and J is TRBJ2-7; 9 nucleotides line up with TRBD1. The length of the CDR3 is 15 residues. The trim removed 4 bases at V and 0 bases at J, leaving 4 bases unmatched. CDR1 and CDR2 from the germline V gene are SGHDN and FVKESK. This chain's CDR3 is CASSRGQGSSYEQYF. CDR3 nucleotide sequence: TGTGCCAGCAGCCGTGGACAGGGGAGCTCCTACGAGCAGTACTTC.

This rearrangement joins TRBV15 to TRBJ2-6, with D unresolved. CDR1 is LNHNV, CDR2 YYDKDF, per germline (reference sequence). The CDR3 totals 16 residues. The V end lost 1 base, the J end lost 0 bases, and 7 bases lay between the germline ends. The DNA of the CDR3 is TGTGCCACCAGCAGAGGGGCCATCTCTGGGGCCAACGTCCTGACTTTC. Amino acids: CATSRGAISGANVLTF.

Remarks on this clone: At one boundary the junction diverges from the germline segment, which might be a read error. The rearrangement links TRBV7-9 to TRBJ2-5; 11 bases align to TRBD2. This CDR3 spans 14 amino acids. The germline CDR1 and CDR2 sequences are SEHNR and FQNEAQ (reference sequence). The CDR3 loop is CASSVAGGQETQYF. The CDR3 DNA reads TGTGCCAGCAGCGTAGCGGGGGGGCAAGAGACCCAGTACTTC.

The rearrangement uses TRBV5-6 and TRBJ1-2; TRBD1 matches 10 bases. Germline trimming cut 0 bases from V and 8 bases from J; bases unmatched to any gene: 7. From germline, CDR1 is SGHDT and CDR2 YYEEEE. The CDR3 covers 15 residues. DNA of the CDR3: TGTGCCAGCAGCTTGGACGGACAGGGGGTTTCGGGCTACACCTTC. Its protein is CASSLDGQGVSGYTF. The whole variable domain, filled in from reference TRBV5-6 and TRBJ1-2, reads DAGVTQSPTHLIKTRGQQVTLRCSPKSGHDTVSWYQQALGQGPQFIFQYYEEEERQRGNFPDRFSGHQFPNYSSELNVNALLLGDSALYLCASSLDGQGVSGYTFGSGTRLTVV.

The V gene is TRBV14, the J gene TRBJ1-1; D gene uncertain. Trimming shortened V by 4 bases and J by 2 bases, and 8 bases separated the two germline ends. CDR1 is SGHDN and CDR2 is FVKESK in the germline V gene. This CDR3 contains 13 residues. CDR3 sequence: CASSPRVNTEAFF. CDR3 nucleotide sequence: TGTGCCAGCAGCCCGCGGGTCAACACTGAAGCTTTCTTT.

V and J are TRBV6-1 and TRBJ1-4; D remains unclear. The CDR3 runs to 13 residues. Germline CDR1 MNHNS, CDR2 SASEGT. Deletions cut 2 bases from V and 5 bases from J, with 6 bases between. CDR3 sequence reads: CASSETENEKLFF. The CDR3 nucleotides are TGTGCCAGCAGTGAAACAGAAAATGAAAAACTGTTTTTT.

The V and J genes are TRBV19 and TRBJ2-7, with D possibly being TRBD1 (6 bases). The CDR3 has 15 residues. V shed 3 bases and J shed 2 bases, with 14 bases lying between them. Germline-derived CDR1 and CDR2 are LNHDA and SQIVND (reference sequence). The CDR3, as DNA: TGTGCCAGTAGTATGGGTTTAGGACAGACCTACGAGCAGTACTTC. This gives the protein CASSMGLGQTYEQYF.

The sample holds a few counts of this clone. The J gene is TRBJ2-1, the V gene TRBV6-6; 9 nucleotides match TRBD2. Germline trimming cut 7 bases from V and 6 bases from J; bases unmatched to any gene: 13. This CDR3 is built from 16 residues. Germline CDR1 is MNHNY and CDR2 is SVGAGI (reference sequence). The DNA of the CDR3 is TGTGCCAGCACCTCGCCCCCGCTAGCGGGGTCCAATGAGCAGTTCTTC. As protein: CASTSPPLAGSNEQFF.

V is TRBV6-5 and J is TRBJ1-5; the D is unclear. Germline loops: CDR1 MNHEY, CDR2 SVGAGI. This CDR3 comprises 11 residues. With 5 bases removed from V and 4 bases from J, the gap between germline ends came to 3 bases. The CDR3 loop is CASSQNQPQHF. As DNA, the CDR3 is TGTGCCAGCAGTCAAAATCAGCCCCAGCATTTT.

The chain uses TRBV27 and TRBJ2-1, with a tentative D call TRBD1 (5 bases). Germline V CDR1 and CDR2: MNHEY, SMNVEV (reference sequence). V lost 4 bases to trimming and J lost 8 bases, with 6 bases between them. The CDR3 extends over 11 amino acids. The CDR3 here is CASSSGHEQFF. CDR3 nucleotide sequence: TGTGCCAGCAGTTCAGGGCATGAGCAGTTCTTC.

The gene calls are TRBV2 and TRBJ1-1, with 8 nucleotides matching TRBD1. The CDR3 totals 14 residues. V gave up 6 bases and J gave up 3 bases; unmatched junction bases: 6. CDR1 is SNHLY, CDR2 FYNNEI, per germline. The CDR3 sequence is CASSRGHLDTEAFF. The DNA for the CDR3 is TGTGCCAGCAGCAGGGGGCACCTCGACACTGAAGCTTTCTTT.

This chain joins TRBV27 and TRBJ2-1; 7 bases align to TRBD2. J gave up 7 bases and V 6 bases, and 9 bases lay outside the gene matches. The CDR3 consists of 14 residues. CDR1 MNHEY and CDR2 SMNVEV come from the germline V gene (reference sequence). The CDR3 region is CASSHLGGFNEQFF. The CDR3 nucleotides read TGTGCCAGCAGCCACCTGGGGGGGTTTAATGAGCAGTTCTTC.

V is TRBV19 and J is TRBJ2-2; D is possibly TRBD2 (5 bases). The CDR3 totals 14 residues. Germline CDR1 LNHDA, CDR2 SQIVND (reference sequence). V gave up 6 bases and J gave up 2 bases, with 10 bases separating them. For the CDR3, the DNA is TGTGCCAGTAGAGGGAGCCGAAACACCGGGGAGCTGTTTTTT. This translates into CASRGSRNTGELFF.

V usage is TRBV4-1 and J usage is TRBJ2-3; the D gene is possibly TRBD2 (6 bases). Looked up from germline, CDR1 is MGHRA and CDR2 is YSYEKL. The CDR3 length is 16 residues. Trimming removed 1 base at V and 4 bases at J, with 15 bases between. The CDR3 DNA reads as TGCGCCAGCAGCCAAGGAGGGACTGGGGTCCCAGATACGCAGTATTTT. Amino acid sequence: CASSQGGTGVPDTQYF.

The rearrangement joins TRBV14 to TRBJ2-1; 7 positions match TRBD2. V shed 1 base, J shed 4 bases, and the junction held 13 bases outside the gene matches. The germline V gene has CDR1 SGHDN and CDR2 FVKESK. This CDR3 spans 18 amino acids. CDR3 protein: CASSQGLPGERGYNEQFF. DNA for the CDR3: TGTGCCAGCAGCCAAGGCCTACCGGGAGAGCGGGGTTACAATGAGCAGTTCTTC.

This chain uses TRBV5-1 with TRBJ2-5; 7 bases are a match to TRBD2. In germline, CDR1 is SGHRS, CDR2 YFSETQ. The CDR3 length is 15 residues. After removal of 4 bases from V and 5 bases from J, the junction contained 11 bases not matched to a gene. For the CDR3, the DNA is TGCGCCAGCAGCCGGCCTAGCGGCGAGGGGGAGACCCAGTACTTC. Its protein is CASSRPSGEGETQYF.